This is a list of T cell receptor beta chains from one sample in a study of human T cells and chemical hapten exposure. TCRdb re-called the RACE reads with MiXCR, one entry per CDR3 protein. The data show around 350,000 distinct CDR3 sequences, 5.5% seen once. The specimen comprised whole blood, sampled in connection with sensitization to the hapten diphenylcyclopropenone (DPC). The receptors were sampled from a woman aged 18 to 35 with alopecia areata. Some clones in this sample may be carry-over from other donors' samples. Each CDR3 is given with its conserved first and last residue. The D gene is left open where the match is weak. Size is omitted from some rows. Given values are once, few, many or a class for expanded clones.

- TRBJ2-7 TRBV20-1 - CSARYTYEQYF TGCAGTGCTAGATATACTTACGAGCAGTACTTC
- TRBJ2-1 TRBV4-1 TRBD2 CASSRGLAETILGQFF TGCGCCAGCAGCCGGGGACTAGCGGAAACGATCCTGGGGCAGTTCTTC
- TRBJ2-3 TRBV20-1 - CSAIPGGTDTQYF TGCAGTGCTATCCCCGGAGGCACAGATACGCAGTATTTT
many TRBJ1-1 TRBV7-9 TRBD1 CASSLGTDNTEAFF TGTGCCAGCAGCCTAGGGACAGACAACACTGAAGCTTTCTTT
many TRBJ2-3 TRBV7-8 TRBD1 CASSPDRGALKGTDTQYF TGTGCCAGCAGCCCGGACAGGGGCGCCCTTAAGGGCACAGATACGCAGTATTTT
few TRBJ1-4 TRBV7-6 - CASSLDPGAAEKLFF TGTGCCAGCAGCTTAGATCCAGGGGCTGCTGAAAAACTGTTTTTT
many TRBJ1-4 TRBV3-1 - CASSHYGQRDEKLFF TGTGCCAGCAGCCACTATGGACAGCGGGATGAAAAACTGTTTTTT
- TRBJ1-2 TRBV2 - CASTEDSNYGYTF TGTGCCAGCACCGAGGACAGTAACTATGGCTACACCTTC
many TRBJ2-6 TRBV5-1 - CASSFGATASGANVLTF TGCGCCAGCAGCTTCGGAGCTACGGCCTCTGGGGCCAACGTCCTGACTTTC
few TRBJ1-1 TRBV7-2 TRBD1 CASSLARGRTEAFF TGTGCCAGCAGCTTAGCCAGGGGGCGGACTGAAGCTTTCTTT
few TRBJ2-3 TRBV6-5 - CASSYSLGGGASADTQYF TGTGCCAGCAGTTATAGTTTAGGCGGGGGCGCATCCGCAGATACGCAGTATTTT
many TRBJ1-5 TRBV6-1 - CASRVGAGPISPQHF TGTGCCAGCAGGGTCGGGGCGGGCCCAATCAGCCCCCAGCATTTT
few TRBJ1-2 TRBV6-1 - CASRVDVNYGYTF TGTGCCAGCAGGGTCGACGTTAACTATGGCTACACCTTC
few TRBJ2-2 TRBV3-1 TRBD1 CASSQGGQGDTGELFF TGTGCCAGCAGCCAAGGGGGACAGGGGGACACCGGGGAGCTGTTTTTT
- TRBJ2-3 TRBV20-1 TRBD2 CSAYEAGGPDTQYF TGCAGTGCCTACGAGGCGGGGGGCCCAGATACGCAGTATTTT
many TRBJ2-7 TRBV6-1 - CASSEAARRPYEQYF TGTGCCAGCAGTGAAGCTGCCCGGCGACCCTACGAGCAGTACTTC
- TRBJ1-1 TRBV20-1 - CSARDPSANTEAFF TGCAGTGCTAGAGACCCCAGCGCTAACACTGAAGCTTTCTTT
- TRBJ2-7 TRBV6-5 - CASSKKTGRRQYF TGTGCCAGCAGTAAAAAGACAGGGAGGAGGCAGTACTTC
few TRBJ2-2 TRBV6-4 - CASSATRAAGELFF TGTGCCAGCAGTGCGACTAGGGCGGCCGGGGAGCTGTTTTTT
many TRBJ1-1 TRBV12-5 - CASGLVGEAFF TGTGCTAGTGGTTTGGTGGGTGAAGCTTTCTTT
few TRBJ2-7 TRBV13 TRBD1 CASSHEGQGREQYF TGTGCCAGCAGCCACGAGGGACAGGGTCGCGAGCAGTACTTC
few TRBJ2-7 TRBV7-2 TRBD1 CASSFFGTGEYEQYF TGTGCCAGCAGCTTTTTCGGGACAGGGGAGTACGAGCAGTACTTC
- TRBJ2-1 TRBV4-3 - CASSQTTGYEQFF TGCGCCAGCAGCCAGACAACAGGGTATGAGCAGTTCTTC
- TRBJ2-2 TRBV4-3 - CASSQDGRVTGELFF TGCGCCAGCAGCCAAGATGGAAGGGTCACCGGGGAGCTGTTTTTT
few TRBJ1-1 TRBV7-6 - CASSLALGGGRTEAFF TGTGCCAGCAGCTTAGCGCTGGGAGGGGGTCGAACTGAAGCTTTCTTT
many TRBJ2-3 TRBV12-3/TRBV12-4 - CASSPIISTDTQYF TGTGCCAGCAGCCCGATTATAAGCACAGATACGCAGTATTTT
- TRBJ2-5 TRBV6-5 - CASDTREETQYF TGTGCCAGTGACACGAGGGAAGAGACCCAGTACTTC
- TRBJ2-5 TRBV29-1 TRBD1 CSVLGQVETQYF TGCAGCGTCTTAGGACAGGTTGAGACCCAGTACTTC
many TRBJ2-3 TRBV6-1 TRBD1 CASSVGQGSTDTQYF TGTGCCAGCAGTGTGGGACAGGGCAGCACAGATACGCAGTATTTT
- TRBJ1-3 TRBV7-2 TRBD1 CASSKTGALFSGNTIYF TGTGCCAGCAGCAAGACAGGGGCTCTCTTCTCTGGAAACACCATATATTTT
- TRBJ2-4 TRBV18 - CASSPGVDDIQYF TGTGCCAGCTCACCAGGGGTGGACGACATTCAGTACTTC
- TRBJ2-3 TRBV5-1 - CASSRTAATSTDTQYF TGCGCCAGCAGTCGAACTGCCGCGACTAGCACAGATACGCAGTATTTT
many TRBJ1-1 TRBV4-1 - CASSQARGAEDQGTEAFF TGCGCCAGCAGCCAAGCACGGGGGGCAGAGGATCAGGGCACTGAAGCTTTCTTT
many TRBJ1-6 TRBV3-1 - CASSPPSDNSPLHF TGTGCCAGCAGCCCTCCGTCCGATAATTCACCCCTCCACTTT
many TRBJ2-3 TRBV18 - CASSRYQDSRTDTQYF TGTGCCAGCTCACGCTACCAGGACAGCCGCACAGATACGCAGTATTTT
- TRBJ1-5 TRBV6-2/TRBV6-3 TRBD1 CASGRTGWSNQPQHF TGTGCCAGCGGCCGGACAGGCTGGAGCAATCAGCCCCAGCATTTT
- TRBJ2-7 TRBV29-1 TRBD1 CSVGTGPEQYF TGCAGCGTGGGGACAGGGCCTGAGCAGTACTTC
- TRBJ2-3 TRBV9 - CASSVGGAEDTQYF TGTGCCAGCAGCGTAGGGGGGGCCGAAGATACGCAGTATTTT
- TRBJ2-5 TRBV29-1 - CSGAQGGQETQYF TGCAGCGGGGCCCAGGGAGGCCAAGAGACCCAGTACTTC
few TRBJ2-3 TRBV7-2 TRBD2 CASSLASGGFSTDTQYF TGTGCCAGCAGCTTAGCTAGCGGGGGCTTTAGCACAGATACGCAGTATTTT
many TRBJ2-1 TRBV6-2/TRBV6-3 - CASSPHEGTEQFF TGTGCCAGCAGCCCCCATGAGGGGACGGAGCAGTTCTTC
many TRBJ2-5 TRBV12-3/TRBV12-4 TRBD1 CASRSDRGSATQYF TGTGCCAGCAGGTCGGACAGGGGTTCGGCGACCCAGTACTTC
many TRBJ2-1 TRBV12-3/TRBV12-4 - CASSPRIGGNEQFF TGTGCCAGCAGCCCTCGGATAGGAGGGAATGAGCAGTTCTTC
many TRBJ2-3 TRBV12-3/TRBV12-4 TRBD2 CASSLGLAGATDTQYF TGTGCCAGCAGCTTAGGACTAGCGGGGGCCACAGATACGCAGTATTTT
many TRBJ1-1 TRBV4-1 - CASSQSRGYDTEAFF TGCGCCAGCAGCCAATCCCGCGGCTATGACACTGAAGCTTTCTTT